What follows describes a single T cell receptor beta chain. Antigen specificity is unknown. These data come from a study of CD8+ T cells in alopecia areata. Across the study: The drug, oral tofacitinib, was given to treated patients at 5 to 10 mg twice daily. Whole-study findings and limits: Possibly because of HLA-related factors, TCR sharing was less clear across patients than in mice.

The germline CDR1 and CDR2 sequences are GTSNPN and SVGIG (reference sequence). The V and J ends lost 0 bases and 10 bases, in that order; junction bases with no gene match: 4. The CDR3 loop spans 13 amino acids. Investigators isolated RNA and reverse transcribed it into cDNA to act as the sequencing template. Measured with immunoSEQ multiplex PCR; TCRdb has only the in-frame clones, and not every one. The data hold some 110,000 clones, with roughly 58% observed a single time. Treatment meaning: oral pan-JAK inhibitor, 5-10 mg twice daily. The TCR sequence derives from a human donor with alopecia areata. The sequencing used CD8+ T cells sorted from blood, collected at week 4, from a patient treated with tofacitinib. The rearrangement joins TRBV30 to TRBJ2-5; 11 bases match TRBD2. The CDR3 region is CAWSVTSGGDQYF. The CDR3 bases are TGTGCCTGGAGTGTTACTAGCGGGGGTGACCAGTACTTC. Full variable domain (remainder filled in from reference TRBV30 and TRBJ2-5): SQTIHQWPATLVQPVGSPLSLECTVEGTSNPNLYWYRQAAGRGLQLLFYSVGIGQISSEVPQNLSASRPQDRQFILSSKKLLLSDSGFYLCAWSVTSGGDQYFGPGTRLLVL.